The T cell receptor (beta chain) described here comes from a study of T cells in Graves' hyperthyroidism and ophthalmopathy (dated by TCRdb to the late 2010s). Background for the entire study: Peripheral blood was sampled at the time of initial diagnosis, prior to any treatment. TCR V-J signatures able to tell the groups apart were searched for in a discovery cohort of more than 90 patients, of whom fewer than 45 had Graves' ophthalmopathy and roughly 57 had stable Graves' hyperthyroidism. After sampling, hyperthyroidism patients received methimazole starting at 30 mg daily, and ophthalmopathy patients received high-dose intravenous methylprednisolone. An independent validation cohort of under 20 hyperthyroidism patients and about 15 patients who later progressed to ophthalmopathy tested prospective prediction of ophthalmopathy. According to the paper, TCR Vbeta CDR3 sequencing was carried out on some 140 peripheral blood samples, which came from 40 to 45 ophthalmopathy, under 80 hyperthyroidism and approximately 17 progressor patients. For training and testing, the 100 or so patients in the discovery cohort were randomly divided in a 7:3 ratio. The study also compared thyroid tissue and blood T-cell repertoires from several Graves' hyperthyroidism patients. The paper as a whole reports these results and caveats: In validation, the model predicted progression to ophthalmopathy a median of 6.5 months before onset, with 65% to 71% sensitivity and just under 75% specificity. No statistical method was used to set the sample size in advance, and investigators knew the group allocation. Ophthalmopathy was separated from stable hyperthyroidism by a 13 V-J signature model, with roughly 88% sensitivity and roughly 81% specificity obtained in cross-validation and 80%/75% obtained in testing. Most expanded thyroid clonotypes (frequency above 0.001) were also detected in blood, a finding suggesting that blood repertoires may reflect thyroid immune responses.

Reading from cysteine to phenylalanine, the CDR3 counts 15 amino acids. The sequence is cut down to CDR3 DNA, 45 bases in frame from base 1. The germline V gene specifies MDHEN as CDR1 and SYDVKM as CDR2. A distance of 14 bases separates the germline ends of V and J, which lose 6 bases and 0 bases respectively. TCR beta CDR3 regions were amplified from RNA transcripts. The TCR CDR3 was subjected to a first round of RT-PCR using the HTBI primer set and the Qiagen OneStep RT-PCR kit. The libraries were constructed in a second round of multiplex PCR and then size-selected and purified. The libraries were sequenced on an Illumina HiSeq2000 using paired-end 100 bp reads. On the study's bioinformatics: SOAPnuke was used to process the raw data, with reads discarded if the reads contained adapters or uncalled bases, had a mean Phred below 15, or lacked an exact constant-primer or identifier match. COPE v1.2.5 was used to merge the high-quality paired reads, and each unique nucleotide sequence was defined as a clonotype. Clonotypes were aligned to IMGT TRBV, TRBD and TRBJ reference segments using MiTCR v1.1. The analysis was restricted to V-J combinations with a frequency above 0.0001, which together covered around 99% of the repertoires. A TCS score was defined as the ratio of F50 (clonal expansion) to E x V (chaos), with BLOSUM62-based TCRdist applied between CDR3 peptides within each V-J. Welch's t-statistics and random forest reduced roughly 540 V-J features to roughly 13, which were used in a naive Bayes classifier (R e1071). In TCRdb, the public reads were trimmed at Q25 with fastp and aligned with MiXCR, with productive beta chains retained. Every CDR3 protein is listed once, alongside the most common genes and DNA of its rows. None of the V and J calls come from the authors' own analysis; TCRdb made them. The sample table records 400,000 to 600,000 distinct CDR3 sequences; less than 25% of these occur just once. Together, the top ten hold 26% of the sample.

A patient counted as having stable Graves' hyperthyroidism if no progression to ophthalmopathy occurred over 18 months of follow-up. Hyperthyroidism patients were aged 18 to 65 years and newly diagnosed, with disease duration of less than 2 months. Any patient with an uncontrolled infection, another autoimmune disease, pregnancy or lactation was excluded. Clinical symptoms, serum thyroxine and TRAb, thyroid ultrasound, and orbital computed tomography formed the basis for the diagnoses. Ficoll-Paque density gradient centrifugation was used to isolate PBMCs from approximately 10 ml of fresh peripheral blood. Total RNA was extracted using Trizol reagent, and RNA quality was assessed on an Agilent 2100 Bioanalyzer. This clonotype has only a few counts. The antigen this receptor binds is unknown. Nothing much larger sits one base from this clone, and base qualities are not available.

The chain employs TRBV28 and TRBJ1-1; no D segment can be confidently identified. The sample consisted of blood. The clonotype originates from a young man with Graves' hyperthyroidism. The DNA sequence is TGTGCCAGCAGATACCTCCGAGTCATGAACACTGAAGCTTTCTTT. It encodes CASRYLRVMNTEAFF.